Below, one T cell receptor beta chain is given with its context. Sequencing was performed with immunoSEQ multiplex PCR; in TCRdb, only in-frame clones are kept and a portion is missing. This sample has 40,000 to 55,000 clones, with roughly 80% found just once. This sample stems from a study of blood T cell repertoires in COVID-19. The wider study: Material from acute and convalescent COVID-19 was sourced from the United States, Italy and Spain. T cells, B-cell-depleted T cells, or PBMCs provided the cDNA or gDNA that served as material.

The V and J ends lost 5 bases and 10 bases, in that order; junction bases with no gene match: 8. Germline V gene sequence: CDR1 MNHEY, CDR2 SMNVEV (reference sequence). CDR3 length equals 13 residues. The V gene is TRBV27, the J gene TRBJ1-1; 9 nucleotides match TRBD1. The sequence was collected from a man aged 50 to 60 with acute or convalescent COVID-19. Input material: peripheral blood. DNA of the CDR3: TGTGCCAGCAGTGGATGGACAGGGGACGGAGCTTTCTTT. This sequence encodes CASSGWTGDGAFF.